One sample yielded the 14 T cell receptor beta chains listed below, sequenced in a study of memory CD4+ T cells and cytomegalovirus serostatus. Single viable CD3+CD4+CD8-CD45RO+ cells were sorted as the memory CD4+ T cells. The repertoire was sequenced with immunoSEQ multiplex PCR; TCRdb's copy has only in-frame clones and lacks some. This table has 65,000 to 95,000 clones, 65% to 85% appearing once. Specimen: memory CD4+ T cells from blood. The receptors stem from an adult in good health and CMV-seronegative.

The V call is TRBV5-6, the J call TRBJ2-1; D gene uncertain. V was cut by 2 bases and J by 8 bases, with 8 bases left in between. This CDR3 contains 12 residues. The V gene's germline CDR1 is SGHDT and CDR2 YYEEEE. The CDR3 DNA sequence: TGTGCCAGCAGCTTAACCGACGATGAGCAGTTCTTC. This codes for CASSLTDDEQFF.

The rearrangement joins TRBV5-1 to TRBJ2-3; 10 positions match TRBD2. Trimming at V came to 4 bases and at J to 4 bases, leaving 6 bases not matched to a gene. CDR3 length: 15 residues. In germline, CDR1 is SGHRS, CDR2 YFSETQ. The CDR3 region is CASSRSGGAADTQYF. Written as DNA, the CDR3 is TGCGCCAGCAGCCGCAGCGGGGGGGCCGCAGATACGCAGTATTTT. The variable domain in full, with the rest retrieved from reference TRBV5-1 and TRBJ2-3, is KAGVTQTPRYLIKTRGQQVTLSCSPISGHRSVSWYQQTPGQGLQFLFEYFSETQRNKGNFPGRFSGRQFSNSRSEMNVSTLELGDSALYLCASSRSGGAADTQYFGPGTRLTVL.

This chain uses TRBV2 with TRBJ1-2; 10 bases map to TRBD1. The CDR3 contains 12 residues. CDR1 is SNHLY, CDR2 FYNNEI, per germline. Germline trimming cut 6 bases from V and 8 bases from J; bases unmatched to any gene: 3. The CDR3: CASRGDRGGYTF. The CDR3 DNA is TGTGCCAGCAGGGGGGACAGGGGAGGCTACACCTTC.

V gene TRBV6-5 combines with J gene TRBJ1-2; 7 positions match TRBD1. Germline CDR1 reads MNHEY; CDR2 reads SVGAGI. V was clipped by 7 bases and J by 4 bases; unmatched bases: 12. CDR3 size: 15 residues. The CDR3 DNA follows: TGTGCCAGCAACCCCGTGGGGTCAGGGGGCTATGGCTACACCTTC. Its translation: CASNPVGSGGYGYTF.

This clone was counted once. The rearrangement links TRBV29-1 to TRBJ1-4; 10 bases map to TRBD1. J was trimmed by 8 bases and V by 6 bases; bases with no gene match: 12. The V gene's germline CDR1 is SQVTM and CDR2 ANQGSEA. This CDR3 comprises 15 residues. CDR3 sequence reads: CSVGTTGGAGEKLFF. The CDR3 coding sequence is TGCAGCGTAGGGACGACAGGGGGCGCCGGCGAAAAACTGTTTTTT.

This chain joins TRBV7-3 and TRBJ2-3; D is perhaps TRBD2 (5 bases). Trimming left V 1 base short and J 2 bases short, with 10 bases between. The CDR3 extends over 15 amino acids. CDR1 and CDR2 from the germline V gene are SGHTA and FQGTGA. The CDR3 protein is CASSLIGENTDTQYF. In DNA, the CDR3 is TGTGCCAGCAGCTTAATTGGGGAGAACACAGATACGCAGTATTTT. Combining the CDR3 with reference TRBV7-3 and TRBJ2-3 gives the whole variable domain GAGVSQTPSNKVTEKGKYVELRCDPISGHTALYWYRQSLGQGPEFLIYFQGTGAADDSGLPNDRFFAVRPEGSVSTLKIQRTERGDSAVYLCASSLIGENTDTQYFGPGTRLTVL.

V usage is TRBV4-2 and J usage is TRBJ1-6; 8 nucleotides line up with TRBD1. The CDR3 is 16 amino acids. Germline-derived CDR1 and CDR2 are LGHNA and YNFKEQ. The V segment lost 2 bases and the J segment 1 base; nucleotides outside the gene matches: 1. CDR3 bases: TGTGCCAGCAGCCAAAGACAGGGGTCCTATAATTCACCCCTCCACTTT. Its translation is CASSQRQGSYNSPLHF.

The chain links TRBV6-1 to TRBJ2-7; unclear D gene. The V and J ends lost 6 bases and 3 bases respectively, with 6 bases between them. The CDR3 has 11 amino acids. Per germline, CDR1 MNHNS and CDR2 SASEGT. CDR3 sequence: CASSHFYEQYF. The CDR3 region has the DNA TGTGCCAGCAGCCACTTCTACGAGCAGTACTTC.

CDR3 coding DNA: TGTGCCAGCAGAGTTCGTGTGGGAGATTCACCCCTCCACTTT. It encodes CASRVRVGDSPLHF. This sequence joins TRBV7-2 and TRBJ1-6; D is unresolved. CDR3 length: 14 amino acids. Looked up from germline, CDR1 is SGHTA and CDR2 is FQGNSA. Trimming cost V 6 bases and J 8 bases, with 14 bases left between them.

This chain connects TRBV2 to TRBJ2-2, with D uncertain. Per germline, CDR1 SNHLY and CDR2 FYNNEI. With 2 bases removed from V and 2 bases from J, the gap between germline ends came to 12 bases. This CDR3 is 16 amino acids long. The CDR3: CASSELGYSNTGELFF. CDR3 DNA sequence: TGTGCCAGCAGTGAATTGGGGTACAGCAACACCGGGGAGCTGTTTTTT.

The chain recombines TRBV19 with TRBJ2-7; a possible D gene is TRBD1 (5 bases). V dropped 3 bases and J dropped 3 bases, with 12 bases sitting between them. Germline V lookup: CDR1 LNHDA, CDR2 SQIVND (reference sequence). The CDR3 sequence is 14 residues long. The CDR3 loop reads CASSIPGRVYEQYF. DNA for the CDR3: TGTGCCAGTAGTATCCCGGGCAGGGTCTACGAGCAGTACTTC.

The CDR3 coding sequence is TGTGCCAGCACCCACTACCGAGGACGGGGGATCACTAACTATGGCTACACCTTC. Translated, it gives CASTHYRGRGITNYGYTF. The chain combines TRBV28 with TRBJ1-2, with TRBD1 as a possible D gene (5 bases). Germline V gene data show CDR1 as MDHEN and CDR2 as SYDVKM. The CDR3 totals 18 residues. V was clipped by 7 bases and J by 0 bases, with 24 bases between them.

The chain employs TRBV28 and TRBJ2-3; 9 positions match TRBD2. From germline, CDR1 is MDHEN and CDR2 SYDVKM. Unmatched junction bases numbered 4, after V lost 6 bases and J lost 0 bases. The CDR3 covers 15 residues. CDR3: CASRGSGGSTDTQYF. CDR3 nucleotides: TGTGCCAGCAGGGGTAGCGGGGGAAGCACAGATACGCAGTATTTT.

This clone was counted only a few times. The CDR3 coding sequence is TGTGCCAGCAGCGTGTCCGTCGGGACCTGGGGCTACACCTTC. Translating gives CASSVSVGTWGYTF. V gene TRBV2 combines with J gene TRBJ1-2; D is perhaps TRBD1 (5 bases). The CDR3 totals 14 residues. Trimming removed 6 bases at V and 8 bases at J, with 19 bases between. The V gene's germline CDR1 is SNHLY and CDR2 FYNNEI. The full variable domain, in which reference TRBV2 and TRBJ1-2 provide the parts outside the CDR3, is EPEVTQTPSHQVTQMGQEVILRCVPISNHLYFYWYRQILGQKVEFLVSFYNNEISEKSEIFDDQFSVERPDGSNFTLKIRSTKLEDSAMYFCASSVSVGTWGYTFGSGTRLTVV.